One T cell receptor (beta chain) is described in this entry. The entry originates in a study of PD-1 blockade in mismatch repair-deficient tumors. Germline CDR1 is SGDLS and CDR2 is YYNGEE. V gave up 0 bases and J gave up 7 bases, with 11 bases separating them. The CDR3 has 14 residues. This table comes from immunoSEQ multiplex PCR, and its TCRdb copy is limited to in-frame clones, with some not included. The table shows 70,000 to 90,000 clones, with 80% to 90% occurring only once. This chain joins TRBV9 and TRBJ2-1, with D uncertain. This specimen was peripheral blood, taken 44 weeks after starting pembrolizumab. This TCR derives from an adult with mismatch repair-deficient cancer. CDR3 nucleotides: TGTGCCAGCAGCGTAGTCGGCGGTAGGAATGAGCAGTTCTTC. Its translation: CASSVVGGRNEQFF.